This T cell receptor beta chain came from a study of T cell repertoires in cytomegalovirus infection. One entry per CDR3 protein, called by TCRdb with MiXCR from the reads. The sample carries a few hundred thousand distinct CDR3 sequences, nearly 35% recorded once. As regards this clonotype: The antigen is not known.

The CDR3 is made up of 18 amino acids. In germline, CDR1 is ENHRY, CDR2 SYGVKD. V was clipped by 5 bases and J by 6 bases; unmatched bases: 18. The rearrangement links TRBV10-3 to TRBJ2-3, with 9 bases matching TRBD2. The source is a human donor in good health (CMV status not recorded). Some clones in this sample may be carry-over from other donors' samples. Specimen: cultured PBMCs, collected from culture after CMV antigen stimulation. CDR3: CAISYEVLAGRSGDTQYF. The DNA of the CDR3 is TGTGCCATCAGTTACGAGGTGCTAGCGGGAAGGTCGGGTGATACGCAGTATTTT.